This T cell receptor beta chain stems from a study of blood T cell repertoires in COVID-19. Overall study context: There were acute and convalescent COVID-19 samples, and they came from the United States, Italy and Spain. PBMCs, B-cell-depleted T cells, or T cells were the source of the cDNA or gDNA that made up the material.

CDR1 MNHEY and CDR2 SVGEGT come from the germline V gene. With 5 bases clipped from V and 5 bases from J, the junction kept 6 bases outside the gene matches. CDR3 length: 14 residues. Using immunoSEQ multiplex PCR, the repertoire was profiled, and TCRdb retains in-frame clones only, with some absent. Of around 230,000 clones listed, more than 85% are singletons. This chain joins TRBV6-2 or TRBV6-3 and TRBJ2-7; 10 bases line up with TRBD1. The sequenced sample consisted of peripheral blood. The clonotype originates from a man aged 35 to 55 with acute or convalescent COVID-19. CDR3 nucleotides: TGTGCCAGCAGTGACCGGGACAGGGGACACGAGCAGTACTTC. Protein sequence: CASSDRDRGHEQYF.